Given below is one T cell receptor (beta chain) in context. Its antigen is unidentified. The germline gives CDR1 SEHNR, CDR2 FQNEAQ (reference sequence). V shed 2 bases and J shed 4 bases, with 17 bases lying between them. The CDR3 loop spans 16 amino acids. Clones were sequenced by immunoSEQ multiplex PCR, and TCRdb holds only the in-frame ones, with some missing. Of approximately 81,000 clones in the sample, 85% to 95% were seen once. This record belongs to a study of cytomegalovirus exposure and HLA in healthy donors. Findings and caveats of the study: The study flagged 150 to 200 TCR beta chains as cytomegalovirus-associated. Reported results showed that the classifier diagnosed cytomegalovirus status with high specificity and sensitivity. According to a later analysis, TCR clusters from the first cohort tended to co-occur in the 100 to 150 validation repertoires.

Separation from the approximately 720-subject first cohort characterized the roughly 130-subject validation cohort, to which the donors belonged. The sequencing sample was made of PBMCs. The TCR was taken from a man aged 18 to 30 in good health and CMV-seronegative. The chain carries TRBV7-9 and TRBJ1-2; no clear D gene. Here the CDR3 DNA reads TGTGCCAGCAGCTTAAAGAGGGCCCTCGGGCCCTATGGCTACACCTTC. It translates to CASSLKRALGPYGYTF.